This T cell receptor (beta chain) was recovered during a study of early T cells in non-severe SARS-CoV-2 infection. Study outcomes and limitations: Using VDJdb, the matching emphasized anti-spike CD8 responses while missing private and CD4 specificities.

The germline gives CDR1 SGHVS, CDR2 FNYEAQ. V dropped 1 base and J dropped 5 bases, with 15 bases sitting between them. The CDR3 is 15 amino acids. TCRdb independently ran MiXCR on the 5' RACE reads; one entry per CDR3 protein. The data contain some 96,000 distinct CDR3 sequences, 14% to 15% of them singletons. This clonotype was seen at least ten times. The antigen remains unidentified. Sequencing was done on a sample of whole blood. This TCR was sampled from an adult who was a healthcare worker with PCR-confirmed SARS-CoV-2 infection or an uninfected control (not recorded which). The chain joins TRBV7-6 to TRBJ2-7; no reliable D call. The CDR3 is CASSLGVGIVNEQYF. The CDR3 DNA reads as TGTGCCAGCAGCTTAGGGGTCGGCATCGTGAACGAGCAGTACTTC. Full variable domain (rest looked up from reference TRBV7-6 and TRBJ2-7): GAGVSQSPRYKVTKRGQDVALRCDPISGHVSLYWYRQALGQGPEFLTYFNYEAQQDKSGLPNDRFSAERPEGSISTLTIQRTEQRDSAMYRCASSLGVGIVNEQYFGPGTRLTVT.